Each of the 10 T cell receptor beta chains below was sequenced from the same sample in a study of control samples from healthy donors and cancer patients. Libraries were prepared by immunoSEQ multiplex PCR; TCRdb keeps only in-frame clonotypes and omits some of them. This sample yields approximately 100,000 clones, of which 75% to 90% are seen a single time; roughly 7.7% belongs to the top ten. Material: blood. Receptor source: a man aged 25 to 40 in good health.

The table lists this clone with a few counts. The chain combines TRBV19 with TRBJ2-2; the D gene is possibly TRBD2 (6 bases). Germline V CDR1 and CDR2: LNHDA, SQIVND (reference sequence). Trimming left V 7 bases short and J 5 bases short, with 17 bases between. This CDR3 contains 15 residues. CDR3 DNA sequence: TGTGCCAGTAATTTGGGGGGAAGCCGGACCGGGGAGCTGTTTTTT. Protein: CASNLGGSRTGELFF.

This chain uses TRBV19 with TRBJ2-3; the D gene is possibly TRBD2 (5 bases). The CDR3 runs to 15 residues. V dropped 8 bases and J dropped 0 bases, with 15 bases sitting between them. Germline CDR1 and CDR2: LNHDA and SQIVND (reference sequence). CDR3 amino acids: CASRRRGSSTDTQYF. In DNA form, the CDR3 reads TGTGCCAGTCGTAGGCGCGGGTCCAGCACAGATACGCAGTATTTT.

The chain is built from TRBV6-5 and TRBJ1-2; 9 bases agree with TRBD1. The CDR3 extends over 14 amino acids. Unmatched junction bases numbered 9, after V lost 6 bases and J lost 7 bases. Germline V lookup: CDR1 MNHEY, CDR2 SVGAGI. The CDR3: CASRQGTGNSGYTF. In nucleotides, the CDR3 is TGTGCCAGCAGGCAGGGGACAGGGAACAGTGGCTACACCTTC.

This clone showed up just once. The rearrangement links TRBV27 to TRBJ2-5; 8 bases map to TRBD2. In germline, CDR1 is MNHEY, CDR2 SMNVEV (reference sequence). The V segment lost 10 bases and the J segment 5 bases; nucleotides outside the gene matches: 12. This CDR3 is 14 amino acids long. CDR3 coding DNA: TGTGCCACCCGTTTCTTCGGGGGGGGTGAGACCCAGTACTTC. Translation gives CATRFFGGGETQYF.

This chain uses TRBV19 with TRBJ2-2, with D perhaps TRBD2 (6 bases). V was trimmed by 3 bases and J by 3 bases, leaving 8 bases between them. This CDR3 has 14 amino acids. Germline CDR1 LNHDA, CDR2 SQIVND (reference sequence). The CDR3 sequence is CASSMGGDTGELFF. The CDR3 DNA reads as TGTGCCAGTAGTATGGGAGGAGACACCGGGGAGCTGTTTTTT.

The rearrangement uses TRBV30 and TRBJ1-5; tentative D call: TRBD1 (5 bases). This CDR3 spans 12 amino acids. V was cut by 2 bases and J by 6 bases, with 8 bases left in between. Germline CDR1 and CDR2: GTSNPN and SVGIG (reference sequence). The CDR3: CAWSSGAQPQHF. CDR3 nucleotide sequence: TGTGCCTGGAGTAGCGGGGCTCAGCCCCAGCATTTT.

As for this clone: Other DNA sequences of this sample code for an identical CDR3. The rearrangement uses TRBV4-3 and TRBJ2-1; D not certain. Trimming removed 0 bases at V and 0 bases at J, with 12 bases between. The V gene's germline CDR1 is LGHNA and CDR2 YSLEER. There are 17 residues in the CDR3. The CDR3 bases are TGCGCCAGCAGCCAAGATCAGGCAGGAGACTCCTACAATGAGCAGTTCTTC. This sequence encodes CASSQDQAGDSYNEQFF.

The CDR3 DNA follows: TGTGCCAGCAGGGGGAACAGGGCGGCCGGGGAGCTGTTTTTT. This translates into CASRGNRAAGELFF. The chain links TRBV2 to TRBJ2-2, with TRBD1 as a possible D gene (6 bases). The V and J ends lost 6 bases and 6 bases respectively, with 14 bases between them. CDR1 is SNHLY and CDR2 is FYNNEI in the germline V gene. The CDR3 totals 14 residues.

The chain employs TRBV7-2 and TRBJ1-5, with D hard to call. Between the trimmed V and J ends, which lost 0 bases and 1 base, there was a span of 4 bases. CDR1 is SGHTA, CDR2 FQGNSA, per germline. There are 14 residues in the CDR3. The DNA of the CDR3 is TGTGCCAGCAGCTTAGCCGGGAGCAATCAGCCCCAGCATTTT. This encodes CASSLAGSNQPQHF.

The chain has TRBV9 and TRBJ2-1, with unresolved D. Germline CDR1 and CDR2: SGDLS and YYNGEE. The CDR3 length is 12 residues. V lost 0 bases to trimming and J lost 8 bases, with 6 bases between them. The DNA of the CDR3 is TGTGCCAGCAGCGTAGAGGGTTATGAGCAGTTCTTC. Residues: CASSVEGYEQFF.